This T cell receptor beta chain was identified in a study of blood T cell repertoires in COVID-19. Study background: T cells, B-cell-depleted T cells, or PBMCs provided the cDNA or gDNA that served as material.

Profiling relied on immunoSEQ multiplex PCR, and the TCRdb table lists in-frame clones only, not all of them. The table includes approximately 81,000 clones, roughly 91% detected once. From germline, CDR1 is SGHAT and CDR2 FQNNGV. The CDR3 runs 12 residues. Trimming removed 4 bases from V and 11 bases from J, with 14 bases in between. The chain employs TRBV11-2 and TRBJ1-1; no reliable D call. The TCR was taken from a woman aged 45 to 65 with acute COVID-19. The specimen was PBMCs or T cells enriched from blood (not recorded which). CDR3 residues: CASSSTGIYAFF. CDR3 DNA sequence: TGTGCCAGCAGCTCGACCGGGATCTACGCTTTCTTT.